Each of the 11 T cell receptor beta chains below was sequenced from the same sample in a study of vaccination and CD4 T cells after COVID-19. These receptors have no identified antigens. With the Oncomine TCR Beta short-read assay, DNA from cultured CD4+ T cells was sequenced. TCRdb passed the PCR reads through MiXCR, listing each CDR3 protein once. This table holds some 15,000 distinct CDR3 sequences, 60% to 70% found once. Treatment reported: approximately 11-day PBMC culture with coronavirus spike peptide pools or control peptides (ViraFEST assay). The source material was CD4+ T cells from blood, cultured in vitro. Receptors were obtained from a human donor who had recovered from COVID-19.

CDR3 sequence reads: CASSLFWGLNQPQHF. The DNA for the CDR3 is TGTGCCAGCAGTTTATTCTGGGGCCTCAATCAGCCCCAGCATTTT. V usage is TRBV27 and J usage is TRBJ1-5, with a weak D call TRBD1 (5 bases). CDR3 length: 15 amino acids. Germline V gives CDR1 MNHEY, CDR2 SMNVEV (reference sequence). V was clipped by 1 base and J by 3 bases, with 10 bases between them.

The chain employs TRBV27 and TRBJ2-1, with D possibly called TRBD1 or TRBD2 (5 bases each). This CDR3 has 16 residues. Germline loops: CDR1 MNHEY, CDR2 SMNVEV (reference sequence). The V gene lost 7 bases and the J gene lost 3 bases, with 19 bases spanning the gap. The CDR3 DNA follows: TGTGCCAGCATTTCGTCTGAGGGCAGGGACTACAATGAGCAGTTCTTC. Its protein is CASISSEGRDYNEQFF.

This chain links TRBV7-2 with TRBJ2-7; no clear D gene. The germline V gene has CDR1 SGHTA and CDR2 FQGNSA. V lost 1 base and J lost 2, with 15 bases in between. The CDR3 has 16 residues. Here the CDR3 reads CASSLGQVSLTYEQYF. The CDR3, as DNA: TGTGCCAGCAGCTTAGGGCAGGTTAGCCTTACCTACGAGCAGTACTTC.

The genes are TRBV30 and TRBJ2-7, with 10 bases lining up with TRBD2. Per germline, CDR1 GTSNPN and CDR2 SVGIG (reference sequence). The CDR3 extends over 15 amino acids. The J segment lost 3 bases and the V segment lost 4 bases, leaving 9 bases of the junction unmatched. The CDR3 bases are TGTGCCTGGACTAGCGGGAGTAACCTCTTCTACGAGCAGTACTTC. This codes for CAWTSGSNLFYEQYF.

This sequence joins TRBV6-1 and TRBJ2-3; 7 positions match TRBD2. Losses at the gene ends were 6 bases for V and 4 bases for J; bases not matched to a gene: 1. There are 12 residues in the CDR3. In germline, CDR1 is MNHNS, CDR2 SASEGT. DNA of the CDR3: TGTGCCAGCAGGGGGGGGGCAGATACGCAGTATTTT. As protein: CASRGGADTQYF.

This chain joins TRBV7-3 and TRBJ2-3; D is unresolved. Germline CDR1 reads SGHTA; CDR2 reads FQGTGA. The CDR3 contains 13 residues. V was cut by 4 bases and J by 2 bases, with 7 bases left in between. CDR3 amino acids: CASSSQYTDTQYF. The CDR3 DNA reads as TGTGCCAGCAGCTCTCAGTACACAGATACGCAGTATTTT. Supplemented by reference TRBV7-3 and TRBJ2-3, the full variable domain reads GAGVSQTPSNKVTEKGKYVELRCDPISGHTALYWYRQSLGQGPEFLIYFQGTGAADDSGLPNDRFFAVRPEGSVSTLKIQRTERGDSAVYLCASSSQYTDTQYFGPGTRLTVL.

This clonotype was counted a few times. The chain uses TRBV2 and TRBJ2-5; possibly TRBD1 for D (5 bases). This CDR3 comprises 16 residues. The V and J ends lost 5 bases and 0 bases respectively, with 16 bases between them. CDR1 SNHLY and CDR2 FYNNEI come from the germline V gene. DNA of the CDR3: TGTGCCAGCAGTATTTTAGTGACAGCAGACCAAGAGACCCAGTACTTC. Translation: CASSILVTADQETQYF.

This clonotype was picked up a small number of times. V is TRBV30 and J is TRBJ2-5, with 12 bases identical to TRBD1. Trimming took 2 bases from V and 1 from J; bases not matched to a gene: 2. The CDR3 runs to 15 residues. Looked up from germline, CDR1 is GTSNPN and CDR2 is SVGIG (reference sequence). The DNA for the CDR3 is TGTGCCTGGAGTCCGGGACAGGGGGCCCAAGAGACCCAGTACTTC. Translated, it gives CAWSPGQGAQETQYF. Looking up the rest from reference TRBV30 and TRBJ2-5 gives the full variable domain: SQTIHQWPATLVQPVGSPLSLECTVEGTSNPNLYWYRQAAGRGLQLLFYSVGIGQISSEVPQNLSASRPQDRQFILSSKKLLLSDSGFYLCAWSPGQGAQETQYFGPGTRLLVL.

CDR3 DNA sequence: TGCAGTGCGGTCGGGACATCGATAACCTACGAGCAGTACTTC. Amino acid sequence: CSAVGTSITYEQYF. This chain links TRBV20-1 with TRBJ2-7; maybe TRBD1 (6 bases). The CDR3 is 14 amino acids. CDR1 and CDR2 from the germline V gene are DFQATT and SNEGSKA (reference sequence). With 6 bases removed from V and 2 bases from J, the gap between germline ends came to 17 bases.

The chain is built from TRBV12-3 or TRBV12-4 and TRBJ2-1; 8 bases are a match to TRBD1. The V segment lost 3 bases and the J segment 3 bases; nucleotides outside the gene matches: 4. This CDR3 has 15 residues. The CDR3 nucleotides are TGTGCCAGCAGTTTCCGGACAGGGCTCTACAATGAGCAGTTCTTC. It encodes CASSFRTGLYNEQFF.

This clonotype has a handful of counts. This sequence joins TRBV25-1 and TRBJ2-3; the D call may be TRBD1 or TRBD2 (6 bases each). The CDR3 length is 15 residues. Germline lookup yields CDR1 MGHDK and CDR2 SYGVNS. V lost 2 bases, J lost 2 bases, and 11 bases lay in between. CDR3 DNA sequence: TGTGCCAGCAGTGAAGGGGGGCATTTCACAGATACGCAGTATTTT. Its translation is CASSEGGHFTDTQYF.